This entry concerns a single TCR beta chain. Its antigen remains unknown. The method was immunoSEQ multiplex PCR; TCRdb's version includes in-frame clones alone and lacks a portion of them. The sample has approximately 1.4 million clones; about 98% are singletons. The CDR3 consists of 12 residues. Germline-derived CDR1 and CDR2 are SGHTA and FQGNSA. V lost 5 bases, J lost 10 bases, and 14 bases lay in between. This record belongs to a study of shared clonotypes between healthy human individuals. Whole-study results and caveats: A small donor pool kept down the genetic and exposure-history diversity that was represented.

Splitting the CD4+ cells yielded a CD45RA+ naive subset and a CD45RA-negative memory subset. The chain uses TRBV7-2 and TRBJ1-1; TRBD1 is a possible D gene (6 bases). Sequencing was performed on naive CD4+ T cells sorted from blood. Documented subset: CD45RA+ positively selected. This sequence was found in a man aged 30-40 years in good health. This chain's CDR3 is CASSRDKNPAFF. For the CDR3, the DNA is TGTGCCAGCAGCCGGGACAAAAACCCAGCTTTCTTT. Looking up the rest from reference TRBV7-2 and TRBJ1-1 gives the full variable domain: GAGVSQSPSNKVTEKGKDVELRCDPISGHTALYWYRQSLGQGLEFLIYFQGNSAPDKSGLPSDRFSAERTGGSVSTLTIQRTQQEDSAVYLCASSRDKNPAFFGQGTRLTVV.